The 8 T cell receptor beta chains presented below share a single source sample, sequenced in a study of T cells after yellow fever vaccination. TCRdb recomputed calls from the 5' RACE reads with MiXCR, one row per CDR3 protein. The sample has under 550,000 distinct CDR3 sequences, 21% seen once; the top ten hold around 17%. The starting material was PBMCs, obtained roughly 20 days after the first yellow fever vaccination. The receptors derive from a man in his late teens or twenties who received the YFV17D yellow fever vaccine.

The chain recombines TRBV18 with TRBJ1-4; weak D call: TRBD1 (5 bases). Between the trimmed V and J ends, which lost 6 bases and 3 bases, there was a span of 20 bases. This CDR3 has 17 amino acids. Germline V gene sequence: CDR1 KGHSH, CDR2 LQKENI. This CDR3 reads CASSPSPGKDANEKLFF. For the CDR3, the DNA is TGTGCCAGCTCCCCCTCCCCAGGGAAGGATGCTAATGAAAAACTGTTTTTT.

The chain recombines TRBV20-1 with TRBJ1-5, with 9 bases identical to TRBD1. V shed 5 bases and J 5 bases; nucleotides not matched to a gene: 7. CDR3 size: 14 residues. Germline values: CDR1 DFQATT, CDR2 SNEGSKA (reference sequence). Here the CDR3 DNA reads TGCAGTGCTGCCACAGGGGGCGTTTATCAGCCCCAGCATTTT. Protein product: CSAATGGVYQPQHF.

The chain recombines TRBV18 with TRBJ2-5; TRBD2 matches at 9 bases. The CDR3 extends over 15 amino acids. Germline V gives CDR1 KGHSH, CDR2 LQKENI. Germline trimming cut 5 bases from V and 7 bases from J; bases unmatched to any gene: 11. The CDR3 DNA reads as TGTGCCAGCTCAACCAGCGGGGGGCCGCAAAGGACCCAGTACTTC. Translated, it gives CASSTSGGPQRTQYF.

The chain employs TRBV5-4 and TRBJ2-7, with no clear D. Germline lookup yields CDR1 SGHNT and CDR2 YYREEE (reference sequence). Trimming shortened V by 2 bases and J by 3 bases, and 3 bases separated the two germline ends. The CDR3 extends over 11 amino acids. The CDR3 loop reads CASSLYYEQYV. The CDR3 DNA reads TGTGCCAGCAGCTTATACTACGAGCAGTACGTC.

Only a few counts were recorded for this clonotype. CDR3 nucleotides: TGTGCCAGCAGACCCGGGACCAGGGATGCGGCTTTCTTT. Protein: CASRPGTRDAAFF. The chain employs TRBV6-1 and TRBJ1-1; D might be TRBD1 (5 bases). The V end lost 6 bases, the J end lost 11 bases, and 19 bases lay between the germline ends. This CDR3 is built from 13 residues. Germline loops: CDR1 MNHNS, CDR2 SASEGT.

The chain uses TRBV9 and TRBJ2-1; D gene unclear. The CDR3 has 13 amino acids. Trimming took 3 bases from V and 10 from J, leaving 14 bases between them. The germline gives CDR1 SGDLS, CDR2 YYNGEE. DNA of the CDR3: TGTGCCAGCAGCGCCACGACTCTAGGAGAGCAGTTCTTC. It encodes CASSATTLGEQFF.

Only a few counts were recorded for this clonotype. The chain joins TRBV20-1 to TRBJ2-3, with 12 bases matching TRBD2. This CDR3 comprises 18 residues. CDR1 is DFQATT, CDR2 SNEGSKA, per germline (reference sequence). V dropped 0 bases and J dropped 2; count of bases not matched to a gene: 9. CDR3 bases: TGCAGTGCTAGAGATCTGGCTAGCGGGGGGGAACCCACAGATACGCAGTATTTT. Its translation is CSARDLASGGEPTDTQYF.

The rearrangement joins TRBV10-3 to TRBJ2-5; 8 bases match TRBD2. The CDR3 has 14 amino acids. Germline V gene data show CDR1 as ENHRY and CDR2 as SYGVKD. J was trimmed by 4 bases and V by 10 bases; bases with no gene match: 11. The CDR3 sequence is CATRYGGAGETQYF. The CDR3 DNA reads TGTGCCACCCGGTACGGGGGGGCCGGAGAGACCCAGTACTTC.